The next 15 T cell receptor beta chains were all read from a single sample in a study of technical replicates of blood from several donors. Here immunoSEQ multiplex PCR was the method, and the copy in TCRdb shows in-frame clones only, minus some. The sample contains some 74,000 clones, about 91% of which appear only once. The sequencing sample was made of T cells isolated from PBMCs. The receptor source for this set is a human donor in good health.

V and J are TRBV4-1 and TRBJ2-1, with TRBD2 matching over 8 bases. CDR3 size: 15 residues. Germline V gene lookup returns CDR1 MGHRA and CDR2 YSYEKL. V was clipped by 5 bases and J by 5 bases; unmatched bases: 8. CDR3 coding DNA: TGCGCCAGCAGCGTCGCGGGAGCGGGAGACAATGAGCAGTTCTTC. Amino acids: CASSVAGAGDNEQFF.

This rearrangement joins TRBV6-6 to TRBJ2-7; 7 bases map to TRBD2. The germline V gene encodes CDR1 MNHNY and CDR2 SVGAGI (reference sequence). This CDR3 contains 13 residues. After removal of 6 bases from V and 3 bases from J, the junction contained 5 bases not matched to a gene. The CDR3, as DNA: TGTGCCAGCAGCCTCAGCGGGGTCTACGAGCAGTACTTC. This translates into CASSLSGVYEQYF.

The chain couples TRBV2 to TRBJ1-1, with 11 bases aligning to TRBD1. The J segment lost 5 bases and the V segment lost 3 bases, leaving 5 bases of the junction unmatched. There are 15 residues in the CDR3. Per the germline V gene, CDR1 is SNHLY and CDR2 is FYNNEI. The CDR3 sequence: CASSDRDRGGTEAFF. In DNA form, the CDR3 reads TGTGCCAGCAGTGATAGGGACAGGGGGGGGACTGAAGCTTTCTTT.

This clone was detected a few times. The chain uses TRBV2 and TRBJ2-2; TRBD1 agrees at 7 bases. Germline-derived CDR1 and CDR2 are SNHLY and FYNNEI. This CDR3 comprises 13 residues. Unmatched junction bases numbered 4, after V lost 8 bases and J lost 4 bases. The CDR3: CASGTAFTGELFF. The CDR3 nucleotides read TGTGCCAGCGGGACAGCCTTCACCGGGGAGCTGTTTTTT.

As DNA, the CDR3 is TGTGCCAGCAGCTTGGAGACAGACCCCTACGAGCAGTACTTC. Translated: CASSLETDPYEQYF. The chain is built from TRBV5-6 and TRBJ2-7, with D perhaps TRBD1 (5 bases). This CDR3 is 14 amino acids long. Trimming removed 0 bases from V and 2 bases from J, with 9 bases in between. From germline, CDR1 is SGHDT and CDR2 YYEEEE.

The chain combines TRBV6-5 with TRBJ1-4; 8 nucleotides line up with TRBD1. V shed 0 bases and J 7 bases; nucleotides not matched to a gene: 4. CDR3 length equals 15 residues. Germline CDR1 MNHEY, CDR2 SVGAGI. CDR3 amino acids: CASSYSTGEGEKLFF. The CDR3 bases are TGTGCCAGCAGTTACTCGACAGGGGAGGGTGAAAAACTGTTTTTT.

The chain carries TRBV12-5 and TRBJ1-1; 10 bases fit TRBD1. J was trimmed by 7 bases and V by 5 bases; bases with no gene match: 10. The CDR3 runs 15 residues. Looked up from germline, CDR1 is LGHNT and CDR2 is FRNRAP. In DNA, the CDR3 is TGTGCTAGTGGTACTAACGACAGGGGGCTCGGTGAAGCTTTCTTT. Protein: CASGTNDRGLGEAFF.

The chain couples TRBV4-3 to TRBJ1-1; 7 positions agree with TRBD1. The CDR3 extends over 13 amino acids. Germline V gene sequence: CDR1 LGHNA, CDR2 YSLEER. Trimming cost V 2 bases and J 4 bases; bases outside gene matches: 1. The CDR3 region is CASSQPGGTEAFF. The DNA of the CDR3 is TGCGCCAGCAGCCAACCAGGGGGCACTGAAGCTTTCTTT.

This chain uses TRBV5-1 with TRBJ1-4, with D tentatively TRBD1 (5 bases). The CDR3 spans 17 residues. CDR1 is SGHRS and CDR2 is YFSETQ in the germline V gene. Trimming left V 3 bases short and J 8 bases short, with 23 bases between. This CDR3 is CASSSARDFDGGEKLFF. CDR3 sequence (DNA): TGCGCCAGCAGCTCGGCCAGAGACTTCGACGGGGGGGAAAAACTGTTTTTT. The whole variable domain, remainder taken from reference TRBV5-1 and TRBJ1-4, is KAGVTQTPRYLIKTRGQQVTLSCSPISGHRSVSWYQQTPGQGLQFLFEYFSETQRNKGNFPGRFSGRQFSNSRSEMNVSTLELGDSALYLCASSSARDFDGGEKLFFGSGTQLSVL.

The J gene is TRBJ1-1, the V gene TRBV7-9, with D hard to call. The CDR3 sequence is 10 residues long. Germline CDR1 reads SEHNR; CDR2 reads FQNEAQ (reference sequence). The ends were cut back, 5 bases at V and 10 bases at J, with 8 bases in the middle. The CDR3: CASSPLGAFF. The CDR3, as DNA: TGTGCCAGCAGCCCTCTAGGAGCTTTCTTT.

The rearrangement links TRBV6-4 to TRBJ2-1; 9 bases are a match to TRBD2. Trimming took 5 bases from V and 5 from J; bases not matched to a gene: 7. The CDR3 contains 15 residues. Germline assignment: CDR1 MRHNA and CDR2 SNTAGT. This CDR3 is CASSLEREANNEQFF. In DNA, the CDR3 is TGTGCCAGCAGTCTCGAGCGGGAGGCCAACAATGAGCAGTTCTTC.

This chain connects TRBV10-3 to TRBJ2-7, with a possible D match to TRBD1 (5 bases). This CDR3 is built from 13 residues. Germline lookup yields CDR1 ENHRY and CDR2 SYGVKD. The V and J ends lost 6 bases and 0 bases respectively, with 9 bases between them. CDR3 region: CAISRVSSYEQYF. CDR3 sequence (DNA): TGTGCCATCAGCAGGGTTAGCTCCTACGAGCAGTACTTC.

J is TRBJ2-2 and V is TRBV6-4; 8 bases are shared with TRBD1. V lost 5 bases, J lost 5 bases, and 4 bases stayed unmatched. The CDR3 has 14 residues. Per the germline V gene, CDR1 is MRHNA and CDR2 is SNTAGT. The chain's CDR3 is CASSTDRVTGELFF. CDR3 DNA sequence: TGTGCCAGCAGTACGGACAGGGTGACCGGGGAGCTGTTTTTT.

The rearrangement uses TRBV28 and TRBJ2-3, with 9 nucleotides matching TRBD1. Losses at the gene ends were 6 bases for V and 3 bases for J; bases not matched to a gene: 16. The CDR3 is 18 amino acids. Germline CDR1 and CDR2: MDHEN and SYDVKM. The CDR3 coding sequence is TGTGCCAGCAGACCAACTTTTGGGACAGGGAGGTTAACAGATACGCAGTATTTT. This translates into CASRPTFGTGRLTDTQYF.

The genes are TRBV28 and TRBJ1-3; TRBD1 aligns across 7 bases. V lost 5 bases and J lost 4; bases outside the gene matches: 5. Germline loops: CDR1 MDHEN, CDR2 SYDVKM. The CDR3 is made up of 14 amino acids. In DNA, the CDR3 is TGTGCCAGCAGTAGGGACAGAAACGGAAACACCATATATTTT. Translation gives CASSRDRNGNTIYF.